This T cell receptor beta chain was sequenced in a study of blood T cell repertoires in COVID-19. TCRdb keeps only in-frame clones here, not all; method: immunoSEQ multiplex PCR. The profile shows approximately 160,000 clones, around 80% of them singletons. This receptor was taken from a woman aged 55-75 years with acute or convalescent COVID-19. The sequenced sample was peripheral blood.

The CDR3 reads CASSLGSLAGGDTQYF. The CDR3 DNA is TGTGCCAGCAGCTTAGGGTCCCTCGCCGGAGGGGATACGCAGTATTTT. V is TRBV7-3 and J is TRBJ2-3, with D tentatively TRBD2 (6 bases). This CDR3 has 16 residues. V dropped 2 bases and J dropped 6 bases, with 18 bases sitting between them. Germline lookup yields CDR1 SGHTA and CDR2 FQGTGA.